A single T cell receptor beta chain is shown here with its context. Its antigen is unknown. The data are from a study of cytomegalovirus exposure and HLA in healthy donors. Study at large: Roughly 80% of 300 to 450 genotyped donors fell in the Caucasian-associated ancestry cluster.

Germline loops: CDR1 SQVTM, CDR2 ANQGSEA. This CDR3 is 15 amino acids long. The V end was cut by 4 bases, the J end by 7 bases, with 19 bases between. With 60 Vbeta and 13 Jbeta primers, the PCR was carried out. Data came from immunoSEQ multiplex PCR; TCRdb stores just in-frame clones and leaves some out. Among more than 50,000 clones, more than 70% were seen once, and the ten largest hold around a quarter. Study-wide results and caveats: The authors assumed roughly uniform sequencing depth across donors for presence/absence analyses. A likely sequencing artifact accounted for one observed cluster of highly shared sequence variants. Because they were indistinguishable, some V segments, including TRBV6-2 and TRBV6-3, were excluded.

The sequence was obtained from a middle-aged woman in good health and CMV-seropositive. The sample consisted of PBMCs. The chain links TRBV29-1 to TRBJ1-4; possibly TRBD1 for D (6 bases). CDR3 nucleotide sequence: TGCAGCGTTGCCATAGGGTCAGGGGAGAGTGAAAAACTGTTTTTT. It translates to CSVAIGSGESEKLFF.